One and the same sample provided the 27 T cell receptor beta chains below, sequenced in a study of T cell responses to AZD1222 COVID-19 vaccine. Using immunoSEQ multiplex PCR, the repertoire was profiled, and TCRdb retains in-frame clones only, with some absent. The top ten hold 10% to 13% of the sample, which has roughly 100,000 clones, about 89% seen once. Sequenced here: peripheral blood, sampled 28 days after the second AZD1222 dose. These receptors were obtained from an adult who received the AZD1222 COVID-19 vaccine.

This rearrangement joins TRBV19 to TRBJ1-2; D unresolved. Germline V CDR1 and CDR2: LNHDA, SQIVND (reference sequence). This CDR3 contains 12 residues. V lost 5 bases to trimming and J lost 6 bases, with 10 bases between them. The CDR3 DNA follows: TGTGCCAGTAGTCTCCAGAGGGATGGCTACACCTTC. It codes for CASSLQRDGYTF.

This rearrangement joins TRBV10-3 to TRBJ2-5, with TRBD2 as a possible D gene (6 bases). V was pared by 6 bases and J by 2 bases, with 13 bases between. Germline V gene sequence: CDR1 ENHRY, CDR2 SYGVKD. This CDR3 has 14 residues. The CDR3 DNA reads TGTGCCATCAGCCACGGGGCGGGACAAGAGACCCAGTACTTC. It translates to CAISHGAGQETQYF.

This chain uses TRBV19 with TRBJ1-2, with 8 positions matching TRBD1. CDR1 and CDR2 from the germline V gene are LNHDA and SQIVND (reference sequence). With 5 bases clipped from V and 4 bases from J, the junction kept 6 bases outside the gene matches. This CDR3 is 14 amino acids long. The CDR3 DNA reads as TGTGCCAGTAGTTACAAGACAGGGGCCTATGGCTACACCTTC. This sequence encodes CASSYKTGAYGYTF.

This clone was seen just once. The genes are TRBV7-9 and TRBJ2-1, with 13 nucleotides matching TRBD2. V was pared by 5 bases and J by 4 bases, with 8 bases of the junction left unmatched. The germline CDR1 and CDR2 sequences are SEHNR and FQNEAQ (reference sequence). CDR3 length equals 17 residues. Here the CDR3 DNA reads TGTGCCAGCAGCCACGGACTAGCGGGGGCCTCTTACAATGAGCAGTTCTTC. Translating it yields CASSHGLAGASYNEQFF.

V gene TRBV5-1 combines with J gene TRBJ2-3, with TRBD2 matching 8 bases. V dropped 1 base and J dropped 4; count of bases not matched to a gene: 5. The germline V gene has CDR1 SGHRS and CDR2 YFSETQ. CDR3 length: 15 residues. The CDR3 protein is CASSLTGGLPDTQYF. CDR3 in DNA: TGCGCCAGCAGCTTGACGGGGGGGCTCCCAGATACGCAGTATTTT.

In DNA form, the CDR3 reads TGCGCCGCCTCATCCGGGACAGGGGGCAGCGAGCAGTACTTC. Amino acids: CAASSGTGGSEQYF. V and J are TRBV5-1 and TRBJ2-7, with 12 bases that match TRBD1. Germline trimming cut 10 bases from V and 6 bases from J; bases unmatched to any gene: 11. CDR3 length: 14 residues. Per germline, CDR1 SGHRS and CDR2 YFSETQ.

The gene calls are TRBV12-3 or TRBV12-4 and TRBJ2-7; D remains unclear. CDR3 size: 11 residues. With 5 bases removed from V and 3 bases from J, the gap between germline ends came to 5 bases. CDR3 coding DNA: TGTGCCAGCAGTCACTACTACGAGCAGTACTTC. Encoded protein: CASSHYYEQYF.

In its sample, this clone was seen once. J is TRBJ1-4 and V is TRBV4-2; 9 bases match TRBD1. Germline values: CDR1 LGHNA, CDR2 YNFKEQ. CDR3 size: 14 residues. V lost 4 bases to trimming and J lost 4 bases; unmatched junction nucleotides: 1. CDR3 residues: CASSPDRGNEKLFF. In nucleotides, the CDR3 is TGTGCCAGCAGCCCGGACAGGGGTAATGAAAAACTGTTTTTT.

The V call is TRBV7-3, the J call TRBJ2-1, with TRBD1 as a possible D gene (5 bases). The CDR3 extends over 14 amino acids. Germline CDR1 is SGHTA and CDR2 is FQGTGA. Trimming stripped 1 base from V and 5 bases from J, with 9 bases between. The CDR3, as DNA: TGTGCCAGCAGCTTAATGGGGCCAAACAATGAGCAGTTCTTC. Translating it yields CASSLMGPNNEQFF.

The chain employs TRBV25-1 and TRBJ2-1; TRBD1 aligns across 7 bases. CDR3 length: 16 amino acids. Germline V CDR1 and CDR2: MGHDK, SYGVNS. V lost 7 bases to trimming and J lost 9 bases; unmatched junction nucleotides: 18. The CDR3 is CASTRGQTGYSGEQFF. For the CDR3, the DNA is TGTGCCAGCACTCGCGGACAGACAGGGTATAGTGGTGAGCAGTTCTTC.

This chain links TRBV25-1 with TRBJ2-1; 11 bases match TRBD2. Per germline, CDR1 MGHDK and CDR2 SYGVNS. This CDR3 has 14 amino acids. Trimming cost V 8 bases and J 8 bases; bases outside gene matches: 8. DNA for the CDR3: TGTGCCAGCGGTAATAGCGGGGGGGCCGATGAGCAGTTCTTC. This gives the protein CASGNSGGADEQFF.

Here the CDR3 reads CASSGPGNGNTIYF. The CDR3 coding sequence is TGTGCCAGCAGTGGGCCAGGGAACGGAAACACCATATATTTT. The chain is built from TRBV2 and TRBJ1-3; a weak D match, TRBD1 (5 bases). V was pared by 4 bases and J by 4 bases, with 11 bases between. Germline V gene data show CDR1 as SNHLY and CDR2 as FYNNEI. This CDR3 spans 14 amino acids.

The chain carries TRBV7-3 and TRBJ2-3, with D perhaps TRBD2 (5 bases). Germline V gene data show CDR1 as SGHTA and CDR2 as FQGTGA. This CDR3 has 12 amino acids. The ends were cut back, 5 bases at V and 11 bases at J, with 14 bases in the middle. CDR3 sequence: CASSPRGELQYF. CDR3 nucleotides: TGTGCCAGCAGCCCCCGTGGGGAGTTGCAGTATTTT.

This chain links TRBV19 with TRBJ1-6; perhaps TRBD1 as D (6 bases). The CDR3 is 15 amino acids. V was pared by 3 bases and J by 6 bases, with 12 bases between. Germline V gene sequence: CDR1 LNHDA, CDR2 SQIVND (reference sequence). CDR3 protein: CASSMTRGANSPLHF. CDR3 DNA sequence: TGTGCCAGTAGTATGACGAGGGGGGCTAATTCACCCCTCCACTTT.

The chain couples TRBV9 to TRBJ2-2; D may match TRBD1 or TRBD2 (6 bases each). The CDR3 runs to 15 residues. Trimming removed 3 bases at V and 4 bases at J, with 13 bases between. CDR1 and CDR2 from the germline V gene are SGDLS and YYNGEE. CDR3 sequence reads: CASSASGAVTGELFF. The CDR3 coding sequence is TGTGCCAGCAGCGCCTCGGGGGCAGTCACCGGGGAGCTGTTTTTT.

As DNA, the CDR3 is TGTGCCAGCAGTTACGACGCGGGGCGGTACGAGCAGTACTTC. As protein: CASSYDAGRYEQYF. This chain connects TRBV6-2 or TRBV6-3 to TRBJ2-7; a possible D gene is TRBD2 (6 bases). Deletions cut 2 bases from V and 4 bases from J, with 12 bases between. CDR1 is MNHEY and CDR2 is SVGEGT in the germline V gene. The length of the CDR3 is 14 residues.

The chain is built from TRBV12-3 or TRBV12-4 and TRBJ1-5, with no clear D. Trimming took 3 bases from V and 10 from J, leaving 10 bases between them. The CDR3 totals 12 residues. CDR3: CASSFKGSPQHF. The CDR3 bases are TGTGCCAGCAGTTTTAAGGGTTCACCCCAGCATTTT.

The chain recombines TRBV27 with TRBJ2-3; TRBD2 might be the D (5 bases). Germline assignment: CDR1 MNHEY and CDR2 SMNVEV (reference sequence). CDR3 length: 15 residues. Trimming stripped 2 bases from V and 1 base from J, with 10 bases between. Written as DNA, the CDR3 is TGTGCCAGCAGTTTAAAGGGAGTTCGCACAGATACGCAGTATTTT. Amino acid sequence: CASSLKGVRTDTQYF.

The chain uses TRBV5-4 and TRBJ2-4, with TRBD2 matching over 12 bases. J lost 4 bases, V lost 0 bases, and 5 bases had no gene match. The germline V gene has CDR1 SGHNT and CDR2 YYREEE (reference sequence). The CDR3 runs to 17 residues. The CDR3 DNA follows: TGTGCCAGCAGCTTGGTTACCGGGACTAGCGGGAAAAACATTCAGTACTTC. Its protein product is CASSLVTGTSGKNIQYF.

This chain joins TRBV21-1 and TRBJ1-4; no check of the table's D call, TRBD1, against the DNA was made. TRBV21-1 is a known pseudogene. The CDR3 is made up of 15 amino acids. Here the CDR3 reads CASSKGETGSDKLFF. The DNA for the CDR3 is TGTGCCAGCAGCAAAGGCGAGACAGGGTCCGACAAACTGTTTTTT.

The chain carries TRBV27 and TRBJ1-5; possibly TRBD1 for D (5 bases). The V gene lost 3 bases and the J gene lost 9 bases, with 15 bases spanning the gap. This CDR3 contains 14 residues. Germline CDR1 reads MNHEY; CDR2 reads SMNVEV (reference sequence). This chain's CDR3 is CASSLNRPSSPQHF. CDR3 sequence (DNA): TGTGCCAGCAGTTTGAACAGGCCCTCGTCGCCCCAGCATTTT.

The chain joins TRBV5-1 to TRBJ1-1; D possibly corresponds to TRBD1 (5 bases). V lost 4 bases and J lost 3, with 13 bases in between. The CDR3 extends over 14 amino acids. Looked up from germline, CDR1 is SGHRS and CDR2 is YFSETQ. The DNA of the CDR3 is TGCGCCAGCAGCGGAGGACCGGGGGACACTGAAGCTTTCTTT. It encodes CASSGGPGDTEAFF.

V and J are TRBV7-8 and TRBJ1-3, with D tentatively TRBD1 (6 bases). CDR3 size: 16 residues. The V and J ends lost 1 base and 0 bases respectively, with 10 bases between them. Germline lookup yields CDR1 SGHVS and CDR2 FQNEAQ. The CDR3 bases are TGTGCCAGCAGCTTAGATTCGGGGGCCTCTGGAAACACCATATATTTT. Translated, it gives CASSLDSGASGNTIYF.

V gene TRBV28 combines with J gene TRBJ2-7, with 7 bases aligning to TRBD2. The germline V gene has CDR1 MDHEN and CDR2 SYDVKM. This CDR3 has 13 amino acids. V lost 6 bases to trimming and J lost 5 bases; unmatched junction nucleotides: 7. The CDR3 sequence is CASRLREIDEQYF. CDR3 bases: TGTGCCAGCAGGTTGCGGGAGATCGACGAGCAGTACTTC.

The J gene is TRBJ1-1, the V gene TRBV6-5, with 9 bases lining up with TRBD1. Per the germline V gene, CDR1 is MNHEY and CDR2 is SVGAGI. V lost 5 bases to trimming and J lost 5 bases; unmatched junction nucleotides: 9. This CDR3 spans 15 amino acids. The CDR3 DNA follows: TGTGCCAGCAGTCCTGGACAGGGGAAAAGGACTGAAGCTTTCTTT. Translated, it gives CASSPGQGKRTEAFF.

The gene calls are TRBV6-4 and TRBJ1-2; D is perhaps TRBD1 (6 bases). The CDR3 contains 13 residues. Per germline, CDR1 MRHNA and CDR2 SNTAGT. V lost 4 bases and J 2 bases, leaving 8 bases between the germline ends. The CDR3 nucleotides are TGTGCCAGCAGTGCAGGGGCAAACTATGGCTACACCTTC. It translates to CASSAGANYGYTF.

The V and J genes are TRBV28 and TRBJ2-1, with 8 nucleotides matching TRBD2. CDR1 MDHEN and CDR2 SYDVKM come from the germline V gene. V was pared by 3 bases and J by 6 bases, with 7 bases of the junction left unmatched. The CDR3 consists of 15 residues. CDR3 sequence: CASSFTGGPINEQFF. In DNA, the CDR3 is TGTGCCAGCAGTTTTACGGGAGGGCCTATCAATGAGCAGTTCTTC.